Described below is a single T cell receptor beta chain sequence and its context. The V gene's germline CDR1 is GTSNPN and CDR2 SVGIG (reference sequence). J lost 2 bases, V lost 3 bases, and 13 bases had no gene match. The CDR3 loop spans 16 amino acids. Clones were read by immunoSEQ multiplex PCR, and TCRdb kept only the in-frame ones, dropping some. This sample has approximately 140,000 clones; about 89% occur once, and the top ten carry approximately 2.7%. This specimen belongs to a study of T cell responses to AZD1222 COVID-19 vaccine. The TCR was taken from an adult in good health. The chain combines TRBV30 with TRBJ2-7, with 7 bases fitting TRBD1. The sequencing here drew on peripheral blood, taken on day 0 of MenACWY control vaccination. The CDR3 nucleotides are TGTGCCTGGAGGTGGACAGGTTTGGGCCCCCCCTACGAGCAGTACTTC. Protein product: CAWRWTGLGPPYEQYF.